This is a list of T cell receptor beta chains from one sample in a study of T-cell memory formation after mild COVID-19. One entry per CDR3 protein, called by TCRdb with MiXCR from the 5' RACE reads. This table holds roughly 560,000 distinct CDR3 sequences, roughly 20% found once. The sequenced sample consisted of PBMCs or a T cell subset sorted from them (not recorded which). Receptors originate from an adult woman who had mild COVID-19 (a few samples of this study predate the infection). Cell type and time point are not known. Both conserved end residues are part of each CDR3. A D gene is named only where the DNA matches it firmly. Clone size, where shown, is once, few, many, or a class for clones that have expanded.

DNA: TGTGCCAGCAGCCAAGAATGGGGGGAGCAGTACTTC
CDR3: CASSQEWGEQYF
V: TRBV14
J: TRBJ2-7
size: .
D: .

DNA: TGTGCCAGCAGCTTGGCTGTGGTGGGGGACTATGGCTACACCTTC
CDR3: CASSLAVVGDYGYTF
V: TRBV5-6
J: TRBJ1-2
size: .
D: .

DNA: TGTGCCAGCAGCTGGGACCTGAGGGAAGAGACCCAGTACTTC
CDR3: CASSWDLREETQYF
V: TRBV11-2
J: TRBJ2-5
size: .
D: .

DNA: TGTGCCAGCAGTGATCTCCTTAATCAGCCCCAGCATTTT
CDR3: CASSDLLNQPQHF
V: TRBV6-1
J: TRBJ1-5
size: .
D: .

DNA: TGCGCCAGCAGCGGGGGACTAGCGGGAGGGCCTTACGAGCAGTACTTC
CDR3: CASSGGLAGGPYEQYF
V: TRBV5-1
J: TRBJ2-7
size: many
D: TRBD2

DNA: TGTGCCAGCACCCCACAGGGCAAAAGCAATCAGCCCCAGCATTTT
CDR3: CASTPQGKSNQPQHF
V: TRBV6-2/TRBV6-3
J: TRBJ1-5
size: few
D: .

DNA: TGTGCCAGCACCACTGCTGTACAGATCCGCACAGATACGCAGTATTTT
CDR3: CASTTAVQIRTDTQYF
V: TRBV12-3/TRBV12-4
J: TRBJ2-3
size: few
D: .

DNA: TGTGCCACCAGTGATCCCCCCCTAAACATTCAGTACTTC
CDR3: CATSDPPLNIQYF
V: TRBV24-1
J: TRBJ2-4
size: many
D: .

DNA: TGTGCCTGGAGTGTACCGGGAGGTGGTGGGAACACTGAAGCTTTCTTT
CDR3: CAWSVPGGGGNTEAFF
V: TRBV30
J: TRBJ1-1
size: .
D: .

DNA: TGTGCCAGCAAGGGACAGGGGGGTCGAATGGGCTCCTACAATGAGCAGTTCTTC
CDR3: CASKGQGGRMGSYNEQFF
V: TRBV11-2
J: TRBJ2-1
size: few
D: TRBD1

DNA: TGTGCCAGTACCATCGAAGCAGGGTTTTACAATGAGCAGTTCTTC
CDR3: CASTIEAGFYNEQFF
V: TRBV19
J: TRBJ2-1
size: .
D: .

DNA: TGTGCCAGCAGCTTCGCCGGGAGTAGGTCCTACGAGCAGTACTTC
CDR3: CASSFAGSRSYEQYF
V: TRBV7-2
J: TRBJ2-7
size: .
D: .

DNA: TGTGCCACCGGGCGGACCACAGATACGCAGTATTTT
CDR3: CATGRTTDTQYF
V: TRBV19
J: TRBJ2-3
size: .
D: .

DNA: TGTGCCAGCAGCCCAAGCCAGGGGAATGAGCAGTTCTTC
CDR3: CASSPSQGNEQFF
V: TRBV3-1
J: TRBJ2-1
size: few
D: .

DNA: TGTGCCAGTAGTGCCCCGACAGGGAGCTACAATGAGCAGTTCTTC
CDR3: CASSAPTGSYNEQFF
V: TRBV19
J: TRBJ2-1
size: few
D: TRBD1